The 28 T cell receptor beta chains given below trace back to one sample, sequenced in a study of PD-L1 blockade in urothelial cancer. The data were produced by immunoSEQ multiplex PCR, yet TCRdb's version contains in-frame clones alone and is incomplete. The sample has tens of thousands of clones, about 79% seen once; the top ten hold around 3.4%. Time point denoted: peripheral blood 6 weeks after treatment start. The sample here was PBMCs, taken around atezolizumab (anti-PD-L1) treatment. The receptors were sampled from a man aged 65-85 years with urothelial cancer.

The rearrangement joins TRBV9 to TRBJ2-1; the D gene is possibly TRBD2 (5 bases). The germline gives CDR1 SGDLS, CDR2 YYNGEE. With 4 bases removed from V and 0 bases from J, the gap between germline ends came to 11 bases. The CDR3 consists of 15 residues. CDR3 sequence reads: CASSSADSSYNEQFF. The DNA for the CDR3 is TGTGCCAGCAGCTCAGCGGATTCCTCCTACAATGAGCAGTTCTTC.

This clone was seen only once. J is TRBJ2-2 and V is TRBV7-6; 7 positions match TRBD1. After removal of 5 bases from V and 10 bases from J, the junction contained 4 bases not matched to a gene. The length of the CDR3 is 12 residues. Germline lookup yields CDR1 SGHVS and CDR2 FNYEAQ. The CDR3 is CASSHTGEELFF. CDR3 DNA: TGTGCCAGCAGCCATACAGGGGAGGAGCTGTTTTTT. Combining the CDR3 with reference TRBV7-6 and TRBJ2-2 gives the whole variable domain GAGVSQSPRYKVTKRGQDVALRCDPISGHVSLYWYRQALGQGPEFLTYFNYEAQQDKSGLPNDRFSAERPEGSISTLTIQRTEQRDSAMYRCASSHTGEELFFGEGSRLTVL.

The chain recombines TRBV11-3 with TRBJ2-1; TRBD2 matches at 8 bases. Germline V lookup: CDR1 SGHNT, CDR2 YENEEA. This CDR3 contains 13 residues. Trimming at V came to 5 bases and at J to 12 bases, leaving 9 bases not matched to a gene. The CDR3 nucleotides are TGTGCCAGCAGCCACGGGGAGGCGGGAGGGCAGTTCTTC. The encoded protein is CASSHGEAGGQFF.

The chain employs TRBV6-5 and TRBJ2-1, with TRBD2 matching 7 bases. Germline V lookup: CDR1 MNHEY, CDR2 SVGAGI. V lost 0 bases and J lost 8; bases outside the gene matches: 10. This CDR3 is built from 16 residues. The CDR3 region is CASSYSASGAMDEQFF. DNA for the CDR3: TGTGCCAGCAGTTACTCGGCTAGCGGCGCTATGGATGAGCAGTTCTTC.

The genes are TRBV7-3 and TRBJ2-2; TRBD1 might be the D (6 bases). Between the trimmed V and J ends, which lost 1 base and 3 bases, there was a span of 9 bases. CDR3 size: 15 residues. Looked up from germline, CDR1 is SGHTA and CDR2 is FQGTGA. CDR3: CASSLNPGDTGELFF. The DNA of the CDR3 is TGTGCCAGCAGCTTAAATCCAGGGGACACCGGGGAGCTGTTTTTT.

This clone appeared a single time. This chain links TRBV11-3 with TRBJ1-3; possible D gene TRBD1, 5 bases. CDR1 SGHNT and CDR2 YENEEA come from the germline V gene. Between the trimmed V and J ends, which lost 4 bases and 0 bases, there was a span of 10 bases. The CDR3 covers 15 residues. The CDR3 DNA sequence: TGTGCCAGCAGCTCCAGAGACAGCTCTGGAAACACCATATATTTT. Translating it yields CASSSRDSSGNTIYF. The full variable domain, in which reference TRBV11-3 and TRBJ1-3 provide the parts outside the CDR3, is EAGVVQSPRYKIIEKKQPVAFWCNPISGHNTLYWYLQNLGQGPELLIRYENEEAVDDSQLPKDRFSAERLKGVDSTLKIQPAELGDSAVYLCASSSRDSSGNTIYFGEGSWLTVV.

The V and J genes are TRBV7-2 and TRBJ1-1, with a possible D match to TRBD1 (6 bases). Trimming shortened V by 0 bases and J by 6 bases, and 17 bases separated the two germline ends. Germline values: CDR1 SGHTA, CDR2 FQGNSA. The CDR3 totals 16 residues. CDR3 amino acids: CASSLAPGGGWAEAFF. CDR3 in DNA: TGTGCCAGCAGCTTAGCCCCGGGGGGCGGTTGGGCTGAAGCTTTCTTT. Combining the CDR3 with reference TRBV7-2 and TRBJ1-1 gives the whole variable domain GAGVSQSPSNKVTEKGKDVELRCDPISGHTALYWYRQSLGQGLEFLIYFQGNSAPDKSGLPSDRFSAERTGGSVSTLTIQRTQQEDSAVYLCASSLAPGGGWAEAFFGQGTRLTVV.

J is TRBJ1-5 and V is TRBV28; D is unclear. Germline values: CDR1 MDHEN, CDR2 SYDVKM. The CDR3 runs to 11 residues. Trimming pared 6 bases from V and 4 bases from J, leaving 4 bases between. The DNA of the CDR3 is TGTGCCAGCAGCCCGAATCAGCCCCAGCATTTT. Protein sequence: CASSPNQPQHF.

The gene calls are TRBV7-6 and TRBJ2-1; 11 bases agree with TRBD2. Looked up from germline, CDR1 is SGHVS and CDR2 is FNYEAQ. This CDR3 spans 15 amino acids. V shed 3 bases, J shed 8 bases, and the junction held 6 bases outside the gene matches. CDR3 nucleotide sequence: TGTGCCAGCAGCTTCACTAGCGGGAGTCGGTATGAGCAGTTCTTC. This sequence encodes CASSFTSGSRYEQFF.

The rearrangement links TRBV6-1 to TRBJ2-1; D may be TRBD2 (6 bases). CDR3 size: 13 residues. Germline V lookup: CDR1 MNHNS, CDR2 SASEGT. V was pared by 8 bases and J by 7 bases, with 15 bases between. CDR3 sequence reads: CASGGFQRNEQFF. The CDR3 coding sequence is TGTGCCAGCGGGGGGTTCCAAAGGAATGAGCAGTTCTTC.

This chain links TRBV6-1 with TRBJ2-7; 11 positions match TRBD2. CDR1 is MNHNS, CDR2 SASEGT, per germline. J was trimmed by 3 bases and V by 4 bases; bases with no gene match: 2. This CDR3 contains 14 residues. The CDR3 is CASSGSGRVYEQYF. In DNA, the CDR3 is TGTGCCAGCAGTGGTAGCGGGAGGGTCTACGAGCAGTACTTC.

The CDR3 loop reads CASSQDETGGHNEQFF. CDR3 nucleotides: TGTGCCAGCAGCCAAGATGAGACAGGGGGCCACAATGAGCAGTTCTTC. The rearrangement joins TRBV14 to TRBJ2-1, with 10 bases lining up with TRBD1. V lost 0 bases and J lost 5; bases outside the gene matches: 4. This CDR3 has 16 residues. The germline CDR1 and CDR2 sequences are SGHDN and FVKESK.

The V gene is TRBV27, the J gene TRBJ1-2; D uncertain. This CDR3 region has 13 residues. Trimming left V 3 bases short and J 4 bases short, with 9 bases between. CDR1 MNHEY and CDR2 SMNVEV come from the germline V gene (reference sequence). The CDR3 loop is CASSFRGAYGYTF. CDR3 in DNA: TGTGCCAGCAGTTTTCGGGGAGCCTATGGCTACACCTTC.

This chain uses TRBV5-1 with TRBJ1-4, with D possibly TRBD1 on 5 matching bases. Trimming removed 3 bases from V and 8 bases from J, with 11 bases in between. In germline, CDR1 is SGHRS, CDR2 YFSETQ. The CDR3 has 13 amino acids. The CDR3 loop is CASSYQGGEKLFF. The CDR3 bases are TGCGCCAGCAGCTACCAGGGCGGAGAAAAACTGTTTTTT.

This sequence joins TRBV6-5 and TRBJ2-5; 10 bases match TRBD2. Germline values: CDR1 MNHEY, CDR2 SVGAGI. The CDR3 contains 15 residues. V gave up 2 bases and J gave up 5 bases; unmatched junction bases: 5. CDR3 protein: CASSYGGAGGETQYF. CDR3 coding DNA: TGTGCCAGCAGTTACGGGGGAGCGGGAGGGGAGACCCAGTACTTC.

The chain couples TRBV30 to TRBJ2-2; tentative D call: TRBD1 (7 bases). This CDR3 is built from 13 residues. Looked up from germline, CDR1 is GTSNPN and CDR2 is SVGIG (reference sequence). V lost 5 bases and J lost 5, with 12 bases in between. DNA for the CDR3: TGTGCCTGGGGGGGGACAGCAACCGGGGAGCTGTTTTTT. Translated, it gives CAWGGTATGELFF.

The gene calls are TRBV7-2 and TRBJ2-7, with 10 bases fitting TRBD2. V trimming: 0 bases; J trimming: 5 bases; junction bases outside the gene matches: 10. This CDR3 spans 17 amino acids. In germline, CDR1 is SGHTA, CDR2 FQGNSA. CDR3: CASSLAGASGSLNEQYF. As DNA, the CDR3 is TGTGCCAGCAGCTTAGCGGGCGCTAGCGGGAGTTTGAACGAGCAGTACTTC. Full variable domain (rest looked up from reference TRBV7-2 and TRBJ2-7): GAGVSQSPSNKVTEKGKDVELRCDPISGHTALYWYRQSLGQGLEFLIYFQGNSAPDKSGLPSDRFSAERTGGSVSTLTIQRTQQEDSAVYLCASSLAGASGSLNEQYFGPGTRLTVT.

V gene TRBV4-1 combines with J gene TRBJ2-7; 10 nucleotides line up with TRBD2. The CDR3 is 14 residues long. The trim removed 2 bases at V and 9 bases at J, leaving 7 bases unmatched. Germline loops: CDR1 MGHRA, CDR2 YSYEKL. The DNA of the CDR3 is TGCGCCAGCAGCCAACTAGCGGGGGTTGGGATGCAGTACTTC. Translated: CASSQLAGVGMQYF.

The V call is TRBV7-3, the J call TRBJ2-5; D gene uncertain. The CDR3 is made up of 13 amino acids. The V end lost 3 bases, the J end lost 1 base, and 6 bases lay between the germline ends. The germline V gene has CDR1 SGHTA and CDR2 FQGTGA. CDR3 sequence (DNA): TGTGCCAGCAGCTTGAGCTCCCAAGAGACCCAGTACTTC. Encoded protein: CASSLSSQETQYF. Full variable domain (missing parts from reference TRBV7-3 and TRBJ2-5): GAGVSQTPSNKVTEKGKYVELRCDPISGHTALYWYRQSLGQGPEFLIYFQGTGAADDSGLPNDRFFAVRPEGSVSTLKIQRTERGDSAVYLCASSLSSQETQYFGPGTRLLVL.

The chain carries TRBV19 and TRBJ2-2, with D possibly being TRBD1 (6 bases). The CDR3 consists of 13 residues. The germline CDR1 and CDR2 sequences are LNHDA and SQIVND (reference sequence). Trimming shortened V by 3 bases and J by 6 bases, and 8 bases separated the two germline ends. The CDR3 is CASSIQGSGELFF. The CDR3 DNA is TGTGCCAGTAGTATTCAGGGGTCCGGGGAGCTGTTTTTT. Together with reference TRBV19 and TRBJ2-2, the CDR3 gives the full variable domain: DGGITQSPKYLFRKEGQNVTLSCEQNLNHDAMYWYRQDPGQGLRLIYYSQIVNDFQKGDIAEGYSVSREKKESFPLTVTSAQKNPTAFYLCASSIQGSGELFFGEGSRLTVL.

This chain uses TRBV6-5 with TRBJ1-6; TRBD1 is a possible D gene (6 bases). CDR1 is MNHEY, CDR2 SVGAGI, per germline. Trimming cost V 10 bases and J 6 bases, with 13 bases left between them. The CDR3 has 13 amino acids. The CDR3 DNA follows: TGTGCCATCTCACAGGGTGGTAATTCACCCCTCCACTTT. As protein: CAISQGGNSPLHF.

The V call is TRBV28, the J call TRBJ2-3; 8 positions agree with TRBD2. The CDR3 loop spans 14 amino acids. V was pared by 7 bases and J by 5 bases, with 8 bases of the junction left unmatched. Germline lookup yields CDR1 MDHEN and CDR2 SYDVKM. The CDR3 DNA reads TGTGCCAGCAAGACGGGAGGGGCGCAAGATACGCAGTATTTT. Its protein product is CASKTGGAQDTQYF.

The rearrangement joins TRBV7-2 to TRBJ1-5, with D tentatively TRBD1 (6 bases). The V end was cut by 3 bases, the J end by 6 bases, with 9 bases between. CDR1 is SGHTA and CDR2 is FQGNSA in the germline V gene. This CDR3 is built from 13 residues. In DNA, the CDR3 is TGTGCCAGCAGCTTGTCAGGGGCTCAGCCCCAGCATTTT. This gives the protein CASSLSGAQPQHF.

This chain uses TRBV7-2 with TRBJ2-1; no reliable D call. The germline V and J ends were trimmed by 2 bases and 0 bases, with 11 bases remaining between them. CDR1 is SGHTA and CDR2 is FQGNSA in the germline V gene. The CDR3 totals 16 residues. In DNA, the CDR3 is TGTGCCAGCAGCTTAATTTGGGCGAGCTCCTACAATGAGCAGTTCTTC. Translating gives CASSLIWASSYNEQFF.

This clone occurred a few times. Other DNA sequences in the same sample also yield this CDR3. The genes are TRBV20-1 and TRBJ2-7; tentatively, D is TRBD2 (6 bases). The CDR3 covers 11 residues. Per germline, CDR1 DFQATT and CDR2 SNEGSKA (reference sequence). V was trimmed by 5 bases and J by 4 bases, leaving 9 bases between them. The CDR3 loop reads CSAQGRYEQYF. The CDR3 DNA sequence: TGCAGTGCTCAAGGGAGGTACGAGCAGTACTTC.

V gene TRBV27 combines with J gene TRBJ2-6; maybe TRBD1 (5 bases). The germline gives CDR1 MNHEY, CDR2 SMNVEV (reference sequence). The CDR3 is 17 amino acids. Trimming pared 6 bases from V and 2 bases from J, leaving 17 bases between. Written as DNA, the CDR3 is TGTGCCAGCAGCTTGTCTGGGGCAGGGACTGGGGCCAACGTCCTGACTTTC. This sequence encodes CASSLSGAGTGANVLTF.

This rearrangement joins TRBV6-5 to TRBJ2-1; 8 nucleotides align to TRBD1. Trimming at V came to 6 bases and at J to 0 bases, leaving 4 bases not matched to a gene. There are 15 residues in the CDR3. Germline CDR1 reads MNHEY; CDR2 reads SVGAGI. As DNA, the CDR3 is TGTGCCAGCAGCCGGGACAGGAGCTCCTACAATGAGCAGTTCTTC. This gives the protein CASSRDRSSYNEQFF.

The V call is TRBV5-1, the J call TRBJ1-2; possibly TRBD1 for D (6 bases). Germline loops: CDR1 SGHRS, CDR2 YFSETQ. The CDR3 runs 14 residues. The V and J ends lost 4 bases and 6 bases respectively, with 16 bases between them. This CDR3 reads CASSPTQGNHGYTF. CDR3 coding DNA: TGCGCCAGCAGCCCTACCCAGGGGAATCATGGCTACACCTTC.